This entry features one T cell receptor (beta chain) sequence. Its antigen is still unknown. This record comes from a study of breast tumors, draining lymph nodes, adjacent tissues. Whole-study findings and limits: Tumor T cell lymph node origin was a supported hypothesis, not proven. Luminal-like breast cancer showed significantly higher tumor–nontumor repertoire similarity than basal-like.

TCRdb independently ran MiXCR on the multiplex PCR reads; one entry per CDR3 protein. The sample records about 140,000 distinct CDR3 sequences, about 20% being singletons. Breast cancer patients provided tissue from their axillary draining lymph nodes. Sample: axillary lymph node tissue. This sequence originates from a female donor with breast cancer. Some clones in this sample may be carry-over from other donors' samples.

CDR3 coding DNA: TGTGCCAGCAGTTATTGGTACGAGCAGTACTTC. This translates into CASSYWYEQYF. The chain joins TRBV6-2 or TRBV6-3 to TRBJ2-7; D not certain. This CDR3 spans 11 amino acids. Trimming removed 3 bases at V and 4 bases at J, with 4 bases between. Germline V gene lookup returns CDR1 MNHEY and CDR2 SVGEGT.